This TCR beta chain was recorded in a study of cytomegalovirus exposure and HLA in healthy donors. Details on this clone: The antigen remains undetermined.

The study ran its PCR with 60 Vbeta and 13 Jbeta primers. The data were produced by immunoSEQ multiplex PCR, yet TCRdb's version contains in-frame clones alone and is incomplete. The sample has 120,000 to 150,000 clones, 60% to 80% seen once; the top ten hold 4.5% to 6.5%. Study-wide results and caveats: Sequencing likely generated an artifact that appeared as a cluster of highly shared sequence variants. Listed as cytomegalovirus-associated were about 160 TCR beta chains.

This clonotype was sampled from a male donor in good health and CMV-seronegative. Sequencing was carried out using PBMCs.

The CDR3 bases are TGCGCCAGCAGCCCCCCCAGGGGCTCTGGAAACACCATATATTTT. Translation: CASSPPRGSGNTIYF. This chain joins TRBV4-1 and TRBJ1-3; D is perhaps TRBD1 (6 bases). V lost 4 bases and J 0 bases, leaving 10 bases between the germline ends. The germline V gene has CDR1 MGHRA and CDR2 YSYEKL. The CDR3 is made up of 15 amino acids.